This T cell receptor (beta chain) is drawn from a study of shared clonotypes between healthy human individuals. CD45RO-negative, CCR7-selected cells formed the naive CD8 fraction, which excluded terminally differentiated effector memory CD45RA+ cells. TCRdb's copy holds only in-frame clones and misses some; the assay was immunoSEQ multiplex PCR. The repertoire holds 2 million to 2.5 million clones, with 85% to 95% as singletons. The sample comprised naive CD8+ T cells from PBMCs. This TCR derives from a man between 18 and 35 years old in good health. Some clones in this sample may be carry-over from other donors' samples.

The CDR3 sequence is CASSLETGSSSGANVLTF. CDR3 DNA: TGTGCCAGCAGCCTTGAGACAGGGTCCAGCTCTGGGGCCAACGTCCTGACTTTC. The chain has TRBV7-8 and TRBJ2-6; 7 bases agree with TRBD1. The V gene end was trimmed by 5 bases and the J gene end by 0 bases; junction bases not matched to a gene: 10. CDR3 length: 18 amino acids. The germline V gene has CDR1 SGHVS and CDR2 FQNEAQ.